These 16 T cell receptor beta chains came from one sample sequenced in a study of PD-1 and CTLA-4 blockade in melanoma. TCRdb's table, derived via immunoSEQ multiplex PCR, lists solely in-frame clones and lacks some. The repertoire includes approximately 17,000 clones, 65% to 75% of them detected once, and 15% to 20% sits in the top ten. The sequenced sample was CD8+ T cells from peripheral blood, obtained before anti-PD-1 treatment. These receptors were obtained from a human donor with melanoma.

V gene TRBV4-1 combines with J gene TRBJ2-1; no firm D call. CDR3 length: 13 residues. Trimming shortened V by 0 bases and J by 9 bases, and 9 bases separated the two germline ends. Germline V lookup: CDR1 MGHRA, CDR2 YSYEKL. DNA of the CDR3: TGCGCCAGCAGCCAAGAACCCCAGCGTGAGCAGTTCTTC. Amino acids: CASSQEPQREQFF.

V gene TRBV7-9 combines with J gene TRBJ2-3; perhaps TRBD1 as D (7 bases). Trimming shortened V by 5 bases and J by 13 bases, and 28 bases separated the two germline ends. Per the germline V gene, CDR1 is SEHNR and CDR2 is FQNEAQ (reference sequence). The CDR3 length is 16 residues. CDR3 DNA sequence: TGTGCCAGCAGCGAGTATGGCGGGACAGTTGCCTCTGGAGAGTATTTT. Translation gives CASSEYGGTVASGEYF.

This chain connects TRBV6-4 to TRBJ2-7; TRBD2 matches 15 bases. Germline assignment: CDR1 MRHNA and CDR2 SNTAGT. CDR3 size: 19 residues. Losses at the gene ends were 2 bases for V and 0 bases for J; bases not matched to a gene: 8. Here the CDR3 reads CASSDPGTSGGPSSYEQYF. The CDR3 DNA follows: TGTGCCAGCAGTGACCCCGGGACTAGCGGGGGGCCGAGCTCCTACGAGCAGTACTTC.

The CDR3 sequence: CASSPAGSEQYF. CDR3 nucleotides: TGTGCCAGCAGCCCAGCGGGGAGCGAGCAGTACTTC. The V call is TRBV7-9, the J call TRBJ2-7, with TRBD2 matching over 7 bases. CDR3 length: 12 residues. The V segment lost 5 bases and the J segment 6 bases; nucleotides outside the gene matches: 4. CDR1 SEHNR and CDR2 FQNEAQ come from the germline V gene (reference sequence).

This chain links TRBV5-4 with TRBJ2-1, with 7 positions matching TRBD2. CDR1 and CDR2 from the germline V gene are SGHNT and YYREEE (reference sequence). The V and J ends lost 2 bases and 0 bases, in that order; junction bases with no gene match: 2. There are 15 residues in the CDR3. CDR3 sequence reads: CASSLGGSSYNEQFF. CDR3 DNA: TGTGCCAGCAGCTTAGGCGGGAGCTCCTACAATGAGCAGTTCTTC.

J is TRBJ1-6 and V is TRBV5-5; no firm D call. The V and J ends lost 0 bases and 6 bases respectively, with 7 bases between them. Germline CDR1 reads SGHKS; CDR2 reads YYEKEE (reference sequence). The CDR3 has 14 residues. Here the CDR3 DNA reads TGTGCCAGCAGCTTGGTAACAGTTAATTCACCCCTCCACTTT. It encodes CASSLVTVNSPLHF.

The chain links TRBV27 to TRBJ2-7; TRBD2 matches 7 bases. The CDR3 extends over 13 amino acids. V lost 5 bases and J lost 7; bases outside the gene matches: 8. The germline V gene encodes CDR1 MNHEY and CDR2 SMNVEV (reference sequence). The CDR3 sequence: CASSLGREVEQYF. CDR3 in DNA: TGTGCCAGCAGTCTTGGGAGGGAAGTAGAGCAGTACTTC.

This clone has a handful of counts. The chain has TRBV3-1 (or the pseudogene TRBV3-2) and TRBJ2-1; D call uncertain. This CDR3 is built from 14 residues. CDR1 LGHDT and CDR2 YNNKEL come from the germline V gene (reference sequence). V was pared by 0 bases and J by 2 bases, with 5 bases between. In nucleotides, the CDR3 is TGTGCCAGCAGCCAAGACACTGCCTACAATGAGCAGTTCTTC. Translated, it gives CASSQDTAYNEQFF.

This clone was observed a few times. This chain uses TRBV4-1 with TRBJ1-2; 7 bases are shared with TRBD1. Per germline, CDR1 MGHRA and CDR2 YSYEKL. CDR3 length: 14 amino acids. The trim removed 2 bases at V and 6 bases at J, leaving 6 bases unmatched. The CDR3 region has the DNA TGCGCCAGCAGCCAATCCACAGGGGCGGATGGCTACACCTTC. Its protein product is CASSQSTGADGYTF.

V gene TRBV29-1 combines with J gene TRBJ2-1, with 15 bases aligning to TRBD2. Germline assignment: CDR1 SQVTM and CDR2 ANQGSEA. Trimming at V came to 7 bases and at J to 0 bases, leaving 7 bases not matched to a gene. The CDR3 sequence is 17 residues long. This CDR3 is CSADGTSGRSSYNEQFF. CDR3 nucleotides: TGCAGCGCGGACGGGACTAGCGGGAGGAGCTCCTACAATGAGCAGTTCTTC.

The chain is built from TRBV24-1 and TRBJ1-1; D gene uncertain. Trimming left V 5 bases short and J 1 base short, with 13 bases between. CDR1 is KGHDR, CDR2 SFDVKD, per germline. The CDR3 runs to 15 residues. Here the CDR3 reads CATSGGEQTNTEAFF. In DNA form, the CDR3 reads TGTGCCACCAGTGGTGGGGAACAGACGAACACTGAAGCTTTCTTT.

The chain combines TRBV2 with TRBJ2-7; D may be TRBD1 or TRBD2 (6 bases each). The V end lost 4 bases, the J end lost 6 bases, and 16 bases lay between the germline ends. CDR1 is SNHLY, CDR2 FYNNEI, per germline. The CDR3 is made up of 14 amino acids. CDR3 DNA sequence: TGTGCCAGCAGTGGGGGTCAGGGGAGGAGCGAGCAGTACTTC. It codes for CASSGGQGRSEQYF.

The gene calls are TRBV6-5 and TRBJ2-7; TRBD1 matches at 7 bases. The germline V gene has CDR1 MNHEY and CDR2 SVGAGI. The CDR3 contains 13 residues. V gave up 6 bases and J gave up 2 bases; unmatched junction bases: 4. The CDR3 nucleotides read TGTGCCAGCAGCCCCGGGACAGCCTACGAGCAGTACTTC. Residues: CASSPGTAYEQYF.

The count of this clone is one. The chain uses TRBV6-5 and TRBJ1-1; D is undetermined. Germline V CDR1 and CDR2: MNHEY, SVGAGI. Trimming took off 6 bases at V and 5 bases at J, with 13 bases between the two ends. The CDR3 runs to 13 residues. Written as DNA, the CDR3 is TGTGCCAGCAGCAACGGAGGGTGGACTGAAGCTTTCTTT. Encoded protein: CASSNGGWTEAFF.

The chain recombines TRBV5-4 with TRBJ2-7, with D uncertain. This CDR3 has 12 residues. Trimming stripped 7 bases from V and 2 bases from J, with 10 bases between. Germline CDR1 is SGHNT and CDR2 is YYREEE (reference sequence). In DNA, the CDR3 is TGTGCCAGCGGTGGAGATACCTACGAGCAGTACTTC. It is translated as CASGGDTYEQYF.

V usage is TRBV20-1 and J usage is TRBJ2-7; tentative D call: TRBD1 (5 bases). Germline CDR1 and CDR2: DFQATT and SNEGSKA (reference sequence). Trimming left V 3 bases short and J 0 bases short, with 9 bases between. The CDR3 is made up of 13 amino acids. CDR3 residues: CSASSGNSYEQYF. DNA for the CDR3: TGCAGTGCTAGTTCAGGGAACTCCTACGAGCAGTACTTC.